The T cell receptor (beta chain) described here comes from a study of blood T cell repertoires in COVID-19. Background on the study: Samples of COVID-19 (acute and convalescent) were obtained from the United States, Italy and Spain. PBMCs, B-cell-depleted T cells, or T cells were the source of the cDNA or gDNA that made up the material.

The CDR3 contains 15 residues. J was trimmed by 7 bases and V by 3 bases; bases with no gene match: 6. Germline loops: CDR1 MDHEN, CDR2 SYDVKM. Some clones are missing from TCRdb's copy, which holds only in-frame ones; the method was immunoSEQ multiplex PCR. The table shows roughly 200,000 clones, with roughly 80% occurring only once. This clonotype originated in a man between 45 and 60 years old who had recovered from COVID-19. The genes are TRBV28 and TRBJ2-1; 10 positions match TRBD2. Input material: peripheral blood. The CDR3 coding sequence is TGTGCCAGCAGTTTTGCCGGGACTAGCGCTAATGAGCAGTTCTTC. It specifies CASSFAGTSANEQFF.